The clone carrying this T cell receptor (beta chain) was observed at least ten times. Its antigen remains unidentified. Germline lookup yields CDR1 SGHKS and CDR2 YYEKEE (reference sequence). The CDR3 is 15 amino acids. The germline V and J ends were trimmed by 0 bases and 3 bases, with 10 bases remaining between them. This sample is drawn from a study of T-cell reconstitution after alpha-beta-depleted transplantation in children. The study's findings and limits: It was surviving recipient T cells and thymic progenitors that gave some patients high TCRbeta diversity at day 60. There were reportedly several hundred expanded graft clones from which alpha-beta T cells came about two months after transplant. One year after transplant, T-cell counts and diversity came mostly from newly produced T cells.

Preparing the TCRbeta library involved the use of unique molecular identifiers. TCRdb ran MiXCR on the PCR reads and lists one entry per CDR3 protein. This table has approximately 300,000 distinct CDR3 sequences, 10% appearing once. V is TRBV5-5 and J is TRBJ2-1; unclear D gene. The sequenced sample was PBMCs, obtained before TCRalphabeta/CD19-depleted stem cell transplant. The clonotype comes from a boy younger than two with acute myeloid leukemia, due to receive a stem cell transplant. CDR3: CASSLVTYLYNEQFF. In DNA form, the CDR3 reads TGTGCCAGCAGCTTGGTTACCTACCTCTACAATGAGCAGTTCTTC.